This T cell receptor beta chain was recorded in a study of blood T cell repertoires in COVID-19 (TCRdb year 2020). With regard to the full study: The collaborator samples originated in the United States, Italy and Spain and spanned the acute and convalescent phases of COVID-19. The material from the prospective study consisted of cDNA or gDNA derived from T cells, B-cell-depleted T cells, or PBMCs. Deeply sampled blood TCRbeta repertoires from subjects exposed to, actively infected with, or recovered from COVID-19 were included in the dataset. A freely available public database, intended as a resource for researchers studying the immune response to SARS-CoV-2, is where the repertoires were released. Samples came from the ongoing ImmuneRACE study (first 160 participants) plus 1,254 subjects from 6 global collaborators. Sample metadata almost always included a de-identified subject ID, COVID-19 status, age in years and sex. Where HLA class I and class II types were available, the types were taken from metadata supplied by the sample provider, not from assay-based typing.

With regard to this clone: Its specific antigen is unknown. The record has no base qualities; no much larger clone is one base away.

TCRbeta CDR3 regions were amplified from genomic DNA using the immunoSEQ Assay, a bias-controlled multiplex PCR. Processing in the source paper ran as follows. The number of nucleated cells in each sample was estimated from the amplification of reference gene primers within the assay. To quantify the absolute abundance of each unique TCRbeta CDR3 rearrangement, sequence reads were collapsed and filtered. Productive Simpson clonality was computed per sample as the square root of Simpson's diversity index over productive rearrangements. TCRdb re-hosts the immuneACCESS table, in-frame sequences only. Its copies lack some clones; in the studies checked, an unresolved V gene accounts for under half of them, and the cause for the rest is not known. For V, J and clone size, that table is used; D and trimming come from the DNA. The sample table holds 150,000 to 200,000 clones, of which under 90% were seen once. The ten largest account for over 9.5% of the sample.

Findings and caveats that apply to the study as a whole: The amount of clinical and demographic metadata varied by source and participant and was provided uncurated.

Each collaborating institution followed its own protocols to collect whole blood in K2EDTA tubes. For TCRbeta analysis, collaborators shipped samples as frozen whole blood, isolated PBMCs, or DNA extracted from either of those sample types. Reading from cysteine to phenylalanine, the CDR3 counts 14 amino acids. The CDR3 DNA has 42 bases and is translated from base 1. The germline V gene (reference sequence) gives CDR1 as LNHNV and CDR2 as YYDKDF. V was cut back by 3 bases and J by 4 bases, leaving a gap of 11 bases between them. The TCR was taken from an elderly woman with active or convalescent COVID-19. The rearranged chain carries TRBV15 and TRBJ2-3; a confident D gene designation cannot be given. Material: peripheral blood. The nucleotide sequence reads TGTGCCACCAGCAGGGGCCTTCGCGCAGATACGCAGTATTTT. It translates as CATSRGLRADTQYF.